This TCR beta chain was captured in a study of blood T cell repertoires in COVID-19. Under the authors' procedure: Amplification of reference gene primers was used by the study to estimate nucleated cell counts. The table came from immunoSEQ multiplex PCR; TCRdb's copy has only in-frame clones and leaves some out. Clonal size and the V and J genes are those of that table, whereas D and trimming came from the DNA. The profile shows 65,000 to 95,000 clones, roughly 80% of them singletons. The CDR3 consists of 17 residues. V gave up 4 bases and J gave up 1 base, with 19 bases separating them. CDR1 MGHDK and CDR2 SYGVNS come from the germline V gene.

J is TRBJ1-1 and V is TRBV25-1; D unclear. The clonotype comes from a man aged 55 to 70 with COVID-19, enrolled during active disease. The source material was peripheral blood. CDR3 in amino acids: CASSGTRGRQPNTEAFF. CDR3 sequence (DNA): TGTGCCAGCAGTGGGACTCGGGGAAGGCAGCCGAACACTGAAGCTTTCTTT.